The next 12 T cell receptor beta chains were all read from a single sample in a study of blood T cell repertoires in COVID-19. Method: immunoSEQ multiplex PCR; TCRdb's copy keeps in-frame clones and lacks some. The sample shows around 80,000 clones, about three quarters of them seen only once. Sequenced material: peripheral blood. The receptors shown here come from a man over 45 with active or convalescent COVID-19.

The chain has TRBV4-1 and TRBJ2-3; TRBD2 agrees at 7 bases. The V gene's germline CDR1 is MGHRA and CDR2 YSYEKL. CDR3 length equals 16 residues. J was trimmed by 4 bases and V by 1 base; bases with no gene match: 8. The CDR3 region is CASSQATSRTSDTQYF. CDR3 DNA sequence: TGCGCCAGCAGCCAAGCGACTAGCAGGACCTCAGATACGCAGTATTTT.

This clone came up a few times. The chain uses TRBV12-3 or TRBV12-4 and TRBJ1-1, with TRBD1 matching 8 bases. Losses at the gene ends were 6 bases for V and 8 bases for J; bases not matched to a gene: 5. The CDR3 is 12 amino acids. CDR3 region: CASSRTGLEAFF. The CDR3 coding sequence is TGTGCCAGCAGCCGGACAGGGTTAGAAGCTTTCTTT.

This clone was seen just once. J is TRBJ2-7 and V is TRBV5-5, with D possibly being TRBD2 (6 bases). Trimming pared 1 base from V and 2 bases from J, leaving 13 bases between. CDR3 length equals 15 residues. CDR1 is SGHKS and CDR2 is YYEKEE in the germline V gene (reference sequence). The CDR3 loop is CASSLIGGAPYEQYF. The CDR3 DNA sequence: TGTGCCAGCAGCTTGATTGGCGGGGCCCCCTACGAGCAGTACTTC.

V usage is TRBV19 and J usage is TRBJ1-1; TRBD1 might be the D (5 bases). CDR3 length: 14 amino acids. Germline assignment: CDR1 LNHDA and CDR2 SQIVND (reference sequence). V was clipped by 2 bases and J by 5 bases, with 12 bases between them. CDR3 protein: CASSITLAGTEAFF. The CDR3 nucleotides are TGTGCCAGTAGTATAACCCTTGCAGGGACTGAAGCTTTCTTT. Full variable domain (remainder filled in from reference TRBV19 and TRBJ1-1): DGGITQSPKYLFRKEGQNVTLSCEQNLNHDAMYWYRQDPGQGLRLIYYSQIVNDFQKGDIAEGYSVSREKKESFPLTVTSAQKNPTAFYLCASSITLAGTEAFFGQGTRLTVV.

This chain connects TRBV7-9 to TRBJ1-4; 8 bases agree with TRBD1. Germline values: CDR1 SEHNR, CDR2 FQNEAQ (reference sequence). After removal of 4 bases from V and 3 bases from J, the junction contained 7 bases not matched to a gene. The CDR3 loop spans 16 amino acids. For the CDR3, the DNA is TGTGCCAGCAGCTCCCCTTGGACAGGGCCTAATGAAAAACTGTTTTTT. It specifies CASSSPWTGPNEKLFF. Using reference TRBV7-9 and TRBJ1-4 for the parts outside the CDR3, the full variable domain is DTGVSQNPRHKITKRGQNVTFRCDPISEHNRLYWYRQTLGQGPEFLTYFQNEAQLEKSRLLSDRFSAERPKGSFSTLEIQRTEQGDSAMYLCASSSPWTGPNEKLFFGSGTQLSVL.

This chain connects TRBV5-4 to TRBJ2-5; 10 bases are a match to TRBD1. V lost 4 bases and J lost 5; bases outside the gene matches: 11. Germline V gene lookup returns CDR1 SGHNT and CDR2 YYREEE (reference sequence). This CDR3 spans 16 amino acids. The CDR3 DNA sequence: TGTGCCAGCAGCAAAAACCGGGACAGGGGCCGCGAGACCCAGTACTTC. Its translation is CASSKNRDRGRETQYF.

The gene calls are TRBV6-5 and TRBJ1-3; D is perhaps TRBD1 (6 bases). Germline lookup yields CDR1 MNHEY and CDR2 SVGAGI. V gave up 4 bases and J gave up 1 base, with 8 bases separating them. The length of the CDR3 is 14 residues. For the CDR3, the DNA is TGTGCCAGCAGTTTAGGGGGATCTGGAAACACCATATATTTT. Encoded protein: CASSLGGSGNTIYF.

CDR3 nucleotide sequence: TGTGCCAGCTCTAGCGGGGGGGCTTCAGATACGCAGTATTTT. This codes for CASSSGGASDTQYF. The chain joins TRBV6-4 to TRBJ2-3, with TRBD2 identical over 12 bases. The germline CDR1 and CDR2 sequences are MRHNA and SNTAGT. The CDR3 spans 14 residues. V lost 8 bases and J lost 4; bases outside the gene matches: 4.

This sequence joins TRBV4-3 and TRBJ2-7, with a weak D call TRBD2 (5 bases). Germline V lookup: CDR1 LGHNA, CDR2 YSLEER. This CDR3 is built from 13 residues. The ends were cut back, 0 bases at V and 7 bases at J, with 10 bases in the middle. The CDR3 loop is CASSQEGWREQYF. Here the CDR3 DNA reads TGCGCCAGCAGCCAAGAGGGGTGGAGGGAGCAGTACTTC.

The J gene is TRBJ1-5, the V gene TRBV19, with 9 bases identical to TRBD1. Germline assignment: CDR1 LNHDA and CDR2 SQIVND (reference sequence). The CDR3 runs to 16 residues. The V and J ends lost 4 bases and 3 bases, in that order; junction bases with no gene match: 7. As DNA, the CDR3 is TGTGCCAGTAGTACCCCGACAGGGGGATTCAATCAGCCCCAGCATTTT. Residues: CASSTPTGGFNQPQHF.

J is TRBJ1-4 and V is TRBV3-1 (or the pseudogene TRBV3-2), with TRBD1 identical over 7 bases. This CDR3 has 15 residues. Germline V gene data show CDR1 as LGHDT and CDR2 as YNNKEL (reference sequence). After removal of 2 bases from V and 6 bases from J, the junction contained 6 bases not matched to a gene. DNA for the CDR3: TGTGCCAGCAGCCAAAGGGGGCCCCAGGATGAAAAACTGTTTTTT. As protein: CASSQRGPQDEKLFF.

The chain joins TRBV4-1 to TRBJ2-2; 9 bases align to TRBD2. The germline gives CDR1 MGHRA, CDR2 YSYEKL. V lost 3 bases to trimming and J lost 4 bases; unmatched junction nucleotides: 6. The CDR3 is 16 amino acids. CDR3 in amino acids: CASSQGGLAITGELFF. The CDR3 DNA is TGCGCCAGCAGCCAGGGGGGACTAGCTATCACCGGGGAGCTGTTTTTT.